Below are 27 T cell receptor beta chains sequenced from a single sample in a study of spatial heterogeneity in lung cancer. TCRdb independently ran MiXCR on the 5' RACE reads; one entry per CDR3 protein. Here the sample spans about 120,000 distinct CDR3 sequences, 9% to 15% being singletons. Time point: blood at routine non-recurrence follow-up after resection. From tumor, nontumor lung or frozen PBMC, whole RNA was taken unsorted for sequencing. Sequencing used PBMCs, obtained at follow-up. The receptors were sampled from a male donor with early-stage non-small cell lung cancer.

This clonotype has a handful of counts. This sequence joins TRBV28 and TRBJ1-5; possible D gene TRBD1, 5 bases. CDR3 length: 14 residues. Trimming took 2 bases from V and 2 from J, leaving 7 bases between them. CDR1 and CDR2 from the germline V gene are MDHEN and SYDVKM. The CDR3 loop reads CASSLRDGNQPQHF. The CDR3, as DNA: TGTGCCAGCAGTTTAAGGGACGGCAATCAGCCCCAGCATTTT.

This clonotype was recorded a few times. This chain links TRBV27 with TRBJ2-5; 10 bases agree with TRBD2. Germline-derived CDR1 and CDR2 are MNHEY and SMNVEV (reference sequence). V lost 4 bases to trimming and J lost 1 base; unmatched junction nucleotides: 6. The CDR3 spans 16 residues. CDR3 in amino acids: CASSSRERGGQETQYF. In DNA, the CDR3 is TGTGCCAGCAGTTCAAGGGAGCGGGGGGGCCAAGAGACCCAGTACTTC.

Only a few counts were recorded for this clonotype. The genes are TRBV11-1 and TRBJ2-1; D not resolved. CDR1 is SGHAT and CDR2 is FQDESV in the germline V gene (reference sequence). V was trimmed by 1 base and J by 7 bases, leaving 14 bases between them. CDR3 size: 15 residues. CDR3 in amino acids: CASSLESIGRNEQFF. The CDR3 nucleotides read TGTGCCAGCAGCTTAGAATCCATCGGACGTAATGAGCAGTTCTTC. The variable domain in full, completed from reference TRBV11-1 and TRBJ2-1, reads EAEVAQSPRYKITEKSQAVAFWCDPISGHATLYWYRQILGQGPELLVQFQDESVVDDSQLPKDRFSAERLKGVDSTLKIQPAELGDSAMYLCASSLESIGRNEQFFGPGTRLTVL.

Many counts were recorded for this clonotype. J is TRBJ2-7 and V is TRBV6-2 or TRBV6-3; 8 bases are a match to TRBD2. Germline CDR1 MNHEY, CDR2 SVGEGT. CDR3 length: 13 residues. V was clipped by 5 bases and J by 7 bases; unmatched bases: 7. Here the CDR3 DNA reads TGTGCCAGCAGTCTCCCGGGACTAGGTGAGCAGTACTTC. Its protein product is CASSLPGLGEQYF.

This clonotype has only a few counts. The rearrangement joins TRBV7-9 to TRBJ1-6; 7 bases are a match to TRBD1. Unmatched junction bases numbered 5, after V lost 5 bases and J lost 7 bases. Germline assignment: CDR1 SEHNR and CDR2 FQNEAQ (reference sequence). The CDR3 has 14 amino acids. CDR3 DNA: TGTGCCAGCAGCCCTTGGACAGGCAATTCACCCCTCCACTTT. It is translated as CASSPWTGNSPLHF.

This clonotype was counted many times. The chain couples TRBV28 to TRBJ2-5, with D uncertain. Between the trimmed V and J ends, which lost 2 bases and 8 bases, there was a span of 6 bases. Germline CDR1 reads MDHEN; CDR2 reads SYDVKM. CDR3 length equals 11 residues. The DNA of the CDR3 is TGTGCCAGCAGTTTAAGTAACACCCAGTACTTC. Amino acids: CASSLSNTQYF.

This clonotype was observed a few times. The V call is TRBV27, the J call TRBJ1-2, with a weak D call TRBD1 (5 bases). Germline CDR1 and CDR2: MNHEY and SMNVEV (reference sequence). Trimming left V 6 bases short and J 4 bases short, with 18 bases between. The CDR3 is made up of 15 amino acids. The CDR3 here is CASSPLDSQVYGYTF. CDR3 nucleotides: TGTGCCAGCAGCCCTCTTGACAGCCAGGTCTATGGCTACACCTTC.

This chain connects TRBV4-2 to TRBJ2-4, with D hard to call. CDR1 LGHNA and CDR2 YNFKEQ come from the germline V gene. Trimming left V 4 bases short and J 5 bases short, with 9 bases between. This CDR3 spans 13 amino acids. The DNA for the CDR3 is TGTGCCAGCAGCCGGGGAAAGCAAAACATTCAGTACTTC. This gives the protein CASSRGKQNIQYF.

The sample holds a few counts of this clonotype. This chain links TRBV6-4 with TRBJ2-1; no firm D call. The CDR3 extends over 15 amino acids. Trimming shortened V by 6 bases and J by 0 bases, and 12 bases separated the two germline ends. Germline V CDR1 and CDR2: MRHNA, SNTAGT. CDR3 sequence (DNA): TGTGCCAGCAGAAGAGAGCAGAGCTCCTACAATGAGCAGTTCTTC. Protein product: CASRREQSSYNEQFF.

The rearrangement joins TRBV29-1 to TRBJ1-5; no definite D call. This CDR3 spans 15 amino acids. V was shortened by 6 bases and J by 0 bases, with 15 bases between the two germline ends. CDR1 is SQVTM and CDR2 is ANQGSEA in the germline V gene. CDR3 DNA: TGCAGCGTCGTAGCGTCAGGAAATAGCAATCAGCCCCAGCATTTT. Amino acid sequence: CSVVASGNSNQPQHF. Full variable domain (missing parts from reference TRBV29-1 and TRBJ1-5): SAVISQKPSRDICQRGTSLTIQCQVDSQVTMMFWYRQQPGQSLTLIATANQGSEATYESGFVIDKFPISRPNLTFSTLTVSNMSPEDSSIYLCSVVASGNSNQPQHFGDGTRLSIL.

This clonotype was observed at least ten times. The chain couples TRBV5-4 to TRBJ1-1, with 7 bases matching TRBD1. The germline gives CDR1 SGHNT, CDR2 YYREEE (reference sequence). The ends lost 2 bases at V and 0 bases at J; junction bases unmatched: 1. The length of the CDR3 is 14 residues. The CDR3 spells CASSLQGMNTEAFF. CDR3 coding DNA: TGTGCCAGCAGCTTACAGGGGATGAACACTGAAGCTTTCTTT.

The chain combines TRBV5-1 with TRBJ2-2, with TRBD1 matching over 8 bases. The CDR3 runs 18 residues. V was pared by 0 bases and J by 0 bases, with 7 bases of the junction left unmatched. Germline CDR1 is SGHRS and CDR2 is YFSETQ. CDR3 amino acids: CASSLAAGQGANTGELFF. The CDR3 region has the DNA TGCGCCAGCAGCTTGGCCGCCGGACAGGGAGCGAACACCGGGGAGCTGTTTTTT.

The chain has TRBV9 and TRBJ2-3; weak D call: TRBD1 (6 bases). This CDR3 has 14 amino acids. With 4 bases removed from V and 5 bases from J, the gap between germline ends came to 14 bases. Germline loops: CDR1 SGDLS, CDR2 YYNGEE. CDR3 nucleotide sequence: TGTGCCAGCAGCCCAGTGGGGGCGGGAGATACGCAGTATTTT. Protein product: CASSPVGAGDTQYF.

In its sample, this clonotype was seen a few times. The chain employs TRBV28 and TRBJ2-4; D is unclear. The CDR3 is made up of 14 amino acids. From germline, CDR1 is MDHEN and CDR2 SYDVKM. Trimming removed 7 bases from V and 1 base from J, with 11 bases in between. The CDR3 here is CASTTYGAKNIQYF. The CDR3, as DNA: TGTGCCAGCACAACCTACGGGGCCAAAAACATTCAGTACTTC.

This clonotype has a handful of counts. The rearrangement uses TRBV6-4 and TRBJ2-5, with D uncertain. The V gene's germline CDR1 is MRHNA and CDR2 SNTAGT. This CDR3 contains 13 residues. The ends were cut back, 5 bases at V and 5 bases at J, with 12 bases in the middle. The CDR3 loop is CASSYRAGETQYF. For the CDR3, the DNA is TGTGCCAGCAGTTATCGGGCTGGCGAGACCCAGTACTTC.

The chain has TRBV27 and TRBJ2-3, with 10 bases fitting TRBD2. The CDR3 spans 18 residues. Germline CDR1 MNHEY, CDR2 SMNVEV (reference sequence). V shed 6 bases, J shed 4 bases, and the junction held 16 bases outside the gene matches. CDR3 loop: CASSLMQRGGRRADTQYF. The CDR3 coding sequence is TGTGCCAGCAGCCTAATGCAGCGGGGGGGCCGAAGGGCAGATACGCAGTATTTT.

The gene calls are TRBV18 and TRBJ2-6; D assignment may be TRBD1 or TRBD2 (6 bases each). With 6 bases removed from V and 2 bases from J, the gap between germline ends came to 8 bases. Germline values: CDR1 KGHSH, CDR2 LQKENI. CDR3 size: 14 residues. In DNA, the CDR3 is TGTGCCAGCTCCGGGGGCCCTGGGGCCAACGTCCTGACTTTC. This translates into CASSGGPGANVLTF.

This rearrangement joins TRBV6-6 to TRBJ2-2; D is ambiguous. The V end was cut by 6 bases, the J end by 4 bases, with 15 bases between. CDR1 and CDR2 (germline): MNHNY, SVGAGI (reference sequence). The CDR3 is made up of 15 amino acids. CDR3 nucleotide sequence: TGTGCCAGCAGCCTCAACTTACAAGCCACCGGGGAGCTGTTTTTT. Protein product: CASSLNLQATGELFF.

This clonotype turned up a few times. The chain carries TRBV5-6 and TRBJ1-1, with TRBD1 matching over 7 bases. CDR1 and CDR2 (germline): SGHDT, YYEEEE. The CDR3 spans 14 residues. V was pared by 3 bases and J by 1 base, with 3 bases of the junction left unmatched. The CDR3 loop is CASSSRGSNTEAFF. CDR3 coding DNA: TGTGCCAGCAGCTCCAGGGGGTCGAACACTGAAGCTTTCTTT.

The chain couples TRBV4-3 to TRBJ2-4, with 11 bases identical to TRBD2. Unmatched junction bases numbered 8, after V lost 4 bases and J lost 6 bases. Germline lookup yields CDR1 LGHNA and CDR2 YSLEER. The CDR3 runs to 16 residues. The CDR3 DNA follows: TGCGCCAGCAGCCCCATAGCGGGGGGGCCGGGAAACATTCAGTACTTC. Translated, it gives CASSPIAGGPGNIQYF.

The chain joins TRBV28 to TRBJ1-6; weak D call: TRBD1 (6 bases). In germline, CDR1 is MDHEN, CDR2 SYDVKM. The V gene lost 8 bases and the J gene lost 10 bases, with 21 bases spanning the gap. The CDR3 has 15 amino acids. CDR3 loop: CASSRRTGIESPLHF. As DNA, the CDR3 is TGTGCCAGCTCCCGGCGAACAGGGATCGAATCACCCCTCCACTTT.

This clonotype was seen more than once but under ten times. The chain recombines TRBV7-9 with TRBJ1-3, with 9 bases matching TRBD1. The CDR3 is 15 amino acids. The V gene's germline CDR1 is SEHNR and CDR2 FQNEAQ (reference sequence). V lost 4 bases, J lost 0 bases, and 1 base stayed unmatched. The DNA for the CDR3 is TGTGCCAGCAGCTCACAGGGGGCCTCTGGAAACACCATATATTTT. It specifies CASSSQGASGNTIYF.

This sequence joins TRBV5-1 and TRBJ1-4, with a possible D match to TRBD1 (6 bases). The germline V gene encodes CDR1 SGHRS and CDR2 YFSETQ. Trimming removed 4 bases from V and 0 bases from J, with 13 bases in between. The CDR3 totals 16 residues. The CDR3 DNA sequence: TGCGCCAGCAGCCATGGACAGACTGCAACTAATGAAAAACTGTTTTTT. Translated, it gives CASSHGQTATNEKLFF.

This chain joins TRBV18 and TRBJ1-5, with D possibly TRBD1 on 6 matching bases. The CDR3 consists of 13 residues. The V end was cut by 4 bases, the J end by 5 bases, with 9 bases between. Germline values: CDR1 KGHSH, CDR2 LQKENI. This CDR3 reads CASSQNRDQPQHF. The CDR3 DNA follows: TGTGCCAGCTCACAAAACAGGGATCAGCCCCAGCATTTT.

J is TRBJ2-3 and V is TRBV6-5; 10 positions match TRBD2. CDR1 is MNHEY and CDR2 is SVGAGI in the germline V gene. The V segment lost 5 bases and the J segment 2 bases; nucleotides outside the gene matches: 7. This CDR3 has 16 amino acids. The CDR3 sequence: CASSPSGGASTDTQYF. The DNA for the CDR3 is TGTGCCAGCAGTCCGAGCGGGGGGGCCTCCACAGATACGCAGTATTTT.

This clonotype has a handful of counts. The rearrangement joins TRBV28 to TRBJ1-4; no firm D call. Germline-derived CDR1 and CDR2 are MDHEN and SYDVKM. Trimming took 8 bases from V and 7 from J, leaving 8 bases between them. CDR3 length: 11 residues. CDR3 protein: CASAKVEKLFF. CDR3 bases: TGTGCCAGCGCTAAGGTTGAAAAACTGTTTTTT.

This clonotype has at least ten counts. The chain has TRBV6-1 and TRBJ1-2; 9 bases fit TRBD1. Germline trimming cut 5 bases from V and 4 bases from J; bases unmatched to any gene: 8. Germline CDR1 reads MNHNS; CDR2 reads SASEGT. This CDR3 is 15 amino acids long. The CDR3 loop is CASSTTGGRSYGYTF. In nucleotides, the CDR3 is TGTGCCAGCAGTACTACAGGGGGCCGGAGCTATGGCTACACCTTC.